One and the same sample provided the 12 T cell receptor beta chains below, sequenced in a study of beta chain features in type 1 diabetes. Study outcomes and limitations: A moderate, significant TCRB CDR3 shortening appeared in type 1 diabetes across four CD4+ subsets.

No antigens are known for them. Every bit of the isolated RNA underwent reverse transcription, so sequencing read expressed TCRB transcripts. TCRdb keeps only in-frame clones here, not all; method: immunoSEQ multiplex PCR. Of about 360,000 clones in the sample, roughly an eighth were seen once. Sequenced sample: naive CD4+ T cells from blood. These receptor sequences come from a young woman with type 1 diabetes.

This clone appeared a few times. The rearrangement joins TRBV4-1 to TRBJ2-5, with D unclear. The ends were cut back, 0 bases at V and 7 bases at J, with 6 bases in the middle. This CDR3 has 12 residues. Germline V gene sequence: CDR1 MGHRA, CDR2 YSYEKL. CDR3 residues: CASSQDLRTQYF. CDR3 in DNA: TGCGCCAGCAGCCAAGATTTGCGGACCCAGTACTTC.

This chain links TRBV2 with TRBJ1-6; possibly TRBD1 for D (6 bases). Germline lookup yields CDR1 SNHLY and CDR2 FYNNEI. The CDR3 contains 14 residues. V lost 4 bases, J lost 9 bases, and 13 bases lay in between. The CDR3 region is CASSGMAGVSPLHF. The CDR3 DNA is TGTGCCAGCAGTGGGATGGCAGGGGTTTCACCCCTCCACTTT.

The chain is built from TRBV6-5 and TRBJ2-5; no firm D call. The CDR3 sequence is 13 residues long. V lost 2 bases and J 1 base, leaving 5 bases between the germline ends. CDR1 is MNHEY, CDR2 SVGAGI, per germline. The CDR3 DNA sequence: TGTGCCAGCAGTTACGGCAGCCAAGAGACCCAGTACTTC. Protein product: CASSYGSQETQYF.

This chain links TRBV2 with TRBJ1-2; 7 bases line up with TRBD1. V lost 5 bases, J lost 9 bases, and 9 bases stayed unmatched. The CDR3 is 13 residues long. Germline V gives CDR1 SNHLY, CDR2 FYNNEI. The CDR3 sequence is CASSPGQTLSYTF. For the CDR3, the DNA is TGTGCCAGCAGTCCGGGACAGACCCTAAGCTACACCTTC.

The chain employs TRBV6-5 and TRBJ2-7, with a weak D call TRBD1 (6 bases). Germline values: CDR1 MNHEY, CDR2 SVGAGI. The CDR3 runs to 13 residues. The V end was cut by 7 bases, the J end by 6 bases, with 16 bases between. The CDR3 sequence: CASIGTGWGEQYF. In DNA, the CDR3 is TGTGCCAGCATCGGAACAGGGTGGGGCGAGCAGTACTTC.

This clone was seen more than once but under ten times. V and J are TRBV7-9 and TRBJ2-4, with a weak D call TRBD2 (7 bases). The CDR3 totals 14 residues. V shed 4 bases and J shed 5 bases, with 12 bases lying between them. Germline-derived CDR1 and CDR2 are SEHNR and FQNEAQ (reference sequence). DNA for the CDR3: TGTGCCAGCAGCTCGATGGGGGGGCAAAACATTCAGTACTTC. Translation: CASSSMGGQNIQYF.

This clone was recorded a few times. The sample holds other DNA sequences that translate to the same CDR3. This chain uses TRBV14 with TRBJ2-2; D gene uncertain. The CDR3 is 13 amino acids. V lost 0 bases and J lost 4, with 3 bases in between. The germline CDR1 and CDR2 sequences are SGHDN and FVKESK. As DNA, the CDR3 is TGTGCCAGCAGCCAAGACCTCACCGGGGAGCTGTTTTTT. Protein sequence: CASSQDLTGELFF.

The CDR3 reads CASSYSARNTEAFF. Here the CDR3 DNA reads TGTGCCAGCAGTTACTCAGCCCGAAACACTGAAGCTTTCTTT. J is TRBJ1-1 and V is TRBV6-5; D gene unclear. Trimming stripped 0 bases from V and 2 bases from J, with 7 bases between. Per the germline V gene, CDR1 is MNHEY and CDR2 is SVGAGI. The CDR3 sequence is 14 residues long.

The V call is TRBV30, the J call TRBJ2-7; 8 bases line up with TRBD1. Germline V lookup: CDR1 GTSNPN, CDR2 SVGIG (reference sequence). V lost 5 bases and J lost 3; bases outside the gene matches: 6. The CDR3 length is 13 residues. As DNA, the CDR3 is TGTGCCTGGGGTATGGACAGGGACTACGAGCAGTACTTC. Its translation is CAWGMDRDYEQYF.

V and J are TRBV18 and TRBJ1-6; tentatively, D is TRBD1 (6 bases). The germline gives CDR1 KGHSH, CDR2 LQKENI. This CDR3 comprises 20 residues. V dropped 4 bases and J dropped 0 bases, with 22 bases sitting between them. DNA of the CDR3: TGTGCCAGCTCACTGTCGGGACATGATCCCGGTAGCTCCTATAATTCACCCCTCCACTTT. This encodes CASSLSGHDPGSSYNSPLHF.

V and J are TRBV4-3 and TRBJ2-7, with D possibly TRBD2 on 5 matching bases. The CDR3 loop spans 12 amino acids. Deletions cut 4 bases from V and 6 bases from J, with 10 bases between. Germline values: CDR1 LGHNA, CDR2 YSLEER. The CDR3 DNA sequence: TGCGCCAGCAGCCTCTCGGGAACCGAGCAGTACTTC. Translating it yields CASSLSGTEQYF.

The sample holds a few counts of this clone. At one of its ends the junction is not consistent with the germline gene, which may arise from a read error. The chain has TRBV11-2 and TRBJ1-5; tentative D call: TRBD1 (5 bases). CDR1 and CDR2 from the germline V gene are SGHAT and FQNNGV. This CDR3 region has 13 residues. The CDR3 spells CASSESGTGASEF. CDR3 coding DNA: TGTGCCAGCAGCGAATCCGGTACAGGAGCGTCTGAGTTT.